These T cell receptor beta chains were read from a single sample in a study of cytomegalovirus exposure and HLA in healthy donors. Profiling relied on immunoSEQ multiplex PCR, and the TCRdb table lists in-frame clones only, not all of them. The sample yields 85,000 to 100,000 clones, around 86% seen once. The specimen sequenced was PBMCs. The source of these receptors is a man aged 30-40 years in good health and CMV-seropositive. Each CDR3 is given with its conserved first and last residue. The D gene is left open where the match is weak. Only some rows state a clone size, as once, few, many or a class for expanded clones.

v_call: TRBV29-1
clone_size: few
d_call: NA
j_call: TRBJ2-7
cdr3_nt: TGCAGCGTTGAAGATACAGTAACCTACGAGCAGTACTTC
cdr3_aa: CSVEDTVTYEQYF

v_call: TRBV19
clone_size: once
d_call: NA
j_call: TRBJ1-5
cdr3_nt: TGTGCCAGTAGTCGTCGGAGCGGTTGGGGCAATCAGCCCCAGCATTTT
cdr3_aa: CASSRRSGWGNQPQHF

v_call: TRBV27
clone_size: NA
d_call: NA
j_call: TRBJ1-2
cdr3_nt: TGTGCCAGCAGTGCCTTCGGTACCCATAACTATGGCTACACCTTC
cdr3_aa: CASSAFGTHNYGYTF

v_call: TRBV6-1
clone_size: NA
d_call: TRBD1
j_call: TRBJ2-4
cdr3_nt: TGTGCCAGCAGTGAAAGGGGGCCGGCGACAGCAAACAAAAACATTCAGTACTTC
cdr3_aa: CASSERGPATANKNIQYF

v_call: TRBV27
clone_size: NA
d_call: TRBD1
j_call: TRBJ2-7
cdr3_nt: TGTGCCACCCCAGGCCCGGGACAGGGGGTGGAGCAGTACTTC
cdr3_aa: CATPGPGQGVEQYF

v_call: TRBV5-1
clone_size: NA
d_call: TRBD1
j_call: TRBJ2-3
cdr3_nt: TGCGCCAGCAGCCCCGGGACAGGGGGTTCAGATACGCAGTATTTT
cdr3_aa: CASSPGTGGSDTQYF

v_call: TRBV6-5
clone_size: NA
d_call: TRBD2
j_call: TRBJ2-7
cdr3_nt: TGTGCCAGCAGTTGGAACGGGAGGGGCGAGCAGTACTTC
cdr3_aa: CASSWNGRGEQYF

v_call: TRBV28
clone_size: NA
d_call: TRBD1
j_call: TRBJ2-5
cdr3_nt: TGTGCCAGCAGTTTAGCCGGGACAGCTTCTAGGGTGACCCAGTACTTC
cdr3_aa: CASSLAGTASRVTQYF

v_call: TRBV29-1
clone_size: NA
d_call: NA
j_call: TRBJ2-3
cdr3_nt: TGCAGCGGAGGTGGCGGGACAGATACGCAGTATTTT
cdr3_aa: CSGGGGTDTQYF

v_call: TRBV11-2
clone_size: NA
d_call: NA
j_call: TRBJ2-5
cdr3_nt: TGTGCCAGCAGCTCCGGAGAGACCCAGTACTTC
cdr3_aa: CASSSGETQYF

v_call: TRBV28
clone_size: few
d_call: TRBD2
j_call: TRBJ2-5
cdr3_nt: TGTGCCAGCAGCCTTACCGTGGGAGGGGAAGAGACCCAGTACTTC
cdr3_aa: CASSLTVGGEETQYF

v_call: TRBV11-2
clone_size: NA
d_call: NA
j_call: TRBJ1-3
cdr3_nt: TGTGCCAGCAGCCCCCTCAGGGGCTCTGGAAACACCATATATTTT
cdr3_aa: CASSPLRGSGNTIYF

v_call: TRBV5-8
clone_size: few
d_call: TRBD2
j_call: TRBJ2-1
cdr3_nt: TGTGCCAGCAGAGGTTTTGGGGGGGCCTACAATGAGCAGTTCTTC
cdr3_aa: CASRGFGGAYNEQFF

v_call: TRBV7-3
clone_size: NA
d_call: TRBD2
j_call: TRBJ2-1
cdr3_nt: TGTGCCAGCAGCTTAAAAGGGGCTAGCGGTTATTCCTACAATGAGCAGTTCTTC
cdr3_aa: CASSLKGASGYSYNEQFF

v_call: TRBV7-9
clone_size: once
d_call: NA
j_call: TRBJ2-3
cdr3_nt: TGTGCCAGCAGCTTAGGGGCTGGTACGCAGTATTTT
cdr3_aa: CASSLGAGTQYF